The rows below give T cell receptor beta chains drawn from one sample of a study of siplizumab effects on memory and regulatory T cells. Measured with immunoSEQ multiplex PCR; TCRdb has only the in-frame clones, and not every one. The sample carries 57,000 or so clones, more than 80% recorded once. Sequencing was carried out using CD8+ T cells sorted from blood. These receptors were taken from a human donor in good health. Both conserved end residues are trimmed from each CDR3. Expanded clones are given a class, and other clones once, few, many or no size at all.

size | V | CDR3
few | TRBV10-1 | ASSEGRGEQY
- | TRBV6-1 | ASSDSAGFQPQH
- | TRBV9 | ASSVDGADEAF
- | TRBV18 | ASSPAGTMGETQY
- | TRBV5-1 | ASSLEGVEQY
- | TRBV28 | ASSFTGTGSYEQY
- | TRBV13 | ASSSRLALSSYEQY
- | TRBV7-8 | ASSLGSNTEAF
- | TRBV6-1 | ASSEEQGASYEQY
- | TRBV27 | ASSLAGQFMNTEAF
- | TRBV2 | ASIGTGELF
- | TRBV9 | ASSVGGDNEQF
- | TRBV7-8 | ASSLAGGRDSNQPQH
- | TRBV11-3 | ASSLTAYEQY
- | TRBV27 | ASSLIAGMDEQY
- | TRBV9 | ASSTGTGRHEQY
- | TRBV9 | ASSNYGTSGNTIY
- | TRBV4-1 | ASSQGVGRLGQPQH
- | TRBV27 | ASSLGGVYEQF
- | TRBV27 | ASSFGSGLHYGYT
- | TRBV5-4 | ASSLLGDNQPQH
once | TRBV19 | ASSIVSRGLPYGYT
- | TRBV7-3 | ASSLGPTTSRSDNEQF
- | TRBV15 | ATSRSRTSGGSEQF
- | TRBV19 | ASSTGTGTGELF
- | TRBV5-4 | ASSLAIGPTSYNEQF
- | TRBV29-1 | SAVTAGSPYGYT
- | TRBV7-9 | ASSGGTGVTNEKLF
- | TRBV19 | ASSIWDSGTEAF
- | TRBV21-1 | ASSKAGTEGGWDTQY
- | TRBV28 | ASSSLTLLAGDHYEQY
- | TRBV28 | ASSLILQNTGELF